These 29 T cell receptor beta chains came from one sample sequenced in a study of identical twins. TCRdb called the 5' RACE reads again in MiXCR, with one record for every CDR3 protein. The data hold some 570,000 distinct CDR3 sequences, with approximately 20% observed a single time. This same sample was also part of a study on yellow fever vaccine responses in identical twins.

Sequencing input: CD4+ T cells sorted from blood. The receptors come from a woman aged 18-35 years in good health.

The genes are TRBV5-1 and TRBJ2-1; D gene unclear. Germline-derived CDR1 and CDR2 are SGHRS and YFSETQ. The V end lost 4 bases, the J end lost 0 bases, and 8 bases lay between the germline ends. This CDR3 is 14 amino acids long. The CDR3 sequence: CASSERSSYNEQFF. CDR3 nucleotide sequence: TGCGCCAGCAGCGAGAGAAGCTCCTACAATGAGCAGTTCTTC.

This clonotype was found a few times. V usage is TRBV18 and J usage is TRBJ2-3; TRBD2 aligns across 7 bases. The CDR3 extends over 16 amino acids. Germline lookup yields CDR1 KGHSH and CDR2 LQKENI. V was pared by 0 bases and J by 3 bases, with 6 bases of the junction left unmatched. CDR3 amino acids: CASSPPRLAVTDTQYF. CDR3 nucleotide sequence: TGTGCCAGCTCACCACCGCGGCTAGCGGTGACAGATACGCAGTATTTT.

This clonotype was picked up a small number of times. This rearrangement joins TRBV20-1 to TRBJ2-4; 7 nucleotides agree with TRBD1. This CDR3 is 13 amino acids long. Trimming took 5 bases from V and 5 from J; bases not matched to a gene: 6. Germline V gene lookup returns CDR1 DFQATT and CDR2 SNEGSKA (reference sequence). The CDR3 loop reads CSAGRDSQNIQYF. The CDR3 coding sequence is TGCAGTGCTGGCCGGGACAGTCAAAACATTCAGTACTTC.

This clonotype has a handful of counts. The CDR3 loop is CASSFRQGANTEAFF. The CDR3 DNA reads as TGTGCCAGCAGCTTTCGACAGGGGGCAAACACTGAAGCTTTCTTT. The V gene is TRBV5-5, the J gene TRBJ1-1, with TRBD1 matching over 10 bases. The CDR3 is 15 amino acids. CDR1 is SGHKS and CDR2 is YYEKEE in the germline V gene (reference sequence). With V trimmed by 2 bases and J by 2 bases, 3 bases remained unmatched.

This chain uses TRBV10-3 with TRBJ2-2; 9 bases line up with TRBD1. The ends lost 5 bases at V and 6 bases at J; junction bases unmatched: 4. The CDR3 is made up of 14 amino acids. Germline assignment: CDR1 ENHRY and CDR2 SYGVKD. As DNA, the CDR3 is TGTGCCATCAGTCCTGGGACAGGGCCCGGGGAGCTGTTTTTT. Residues: CAISPGTGPGELFF.

CDR3 residues: CASSEGGLVSDTQYF. The CDR3 nucleotides read TGCGCCAGCAGTGAGGGGGGACTAGTATCGGATACGCAGTATTTT. The gene calls are TRBV10-1 and TRBJ2-3; 8 nucleotides match TRBD2. The CDR3 spans 15 residues. J gave up 6 bases and V 2 bases, and 7 bases lay outside the gene matches. Germline V gene lookup returns CDR1 WNHNN and CDR2 SYGVQD (reference sequence).

The rearrangement uses TRBV7-2 and TRBJ2-2; D gene ambiguous. Germline V gives CDR1 SGHTA, CDR2 FQGNSA. Trimming shortened V by 1 base and J by 4 bases, and 7 bases separated the two germline ends. The CDR3 totals 14 residues. The chain's CDR3 is CASSLGPLTGELFF. Written as DNA, the CDR3 is TGTGCCAGCAGCTTAGGCCCCCTCACCGGGGAGCTGTTTTTT.

This clonotype came up many times. The gene calls are TRBV12-3 or TRBV12-4 and TRBJ1-3; no definite D call. V dropped 3 bases and J dropped 3 bases, with 3 bases sitting between them. CDR3 length: 12 residues. CDR3 loop: CASSFFGNTIYF. The CDR3 bases are TGTGCCAGCAGTTTCTTTGGAAACACCATATATTTT.

In this sample, this clonotype turned up once. CDR3 DNA: TGCGCCAGCAGCTTGAGGTATTCATCGGTAATCGGGGAGCTGTTTTTT. Translated, it gives CASSLRYSSVIGELFF. The chain recombines TRBV5-1 with TRBJ2-2, with unresolved D. V gave up 1 base and J gave up 7 bases, with 17 bases separating them. The germline V gene has CDR1 SGHRS and CDR2 YFSETQ. The CDR3 consists of 16 residues. The complete variable domain, with remaining parts taken from reference TRBV5-1 and TRBJ2-2, reads KAGVTQTPRYLIKTRGQQVTLSCSPISGHRSVSWYQQTPGQGLQFLFEYFSETQRNKGNFPGRFSGRQFSNSRSEMNVSTLELGDSALYLCASSLRYSSVIGELFFGEGSRLTVL.

CDR3 sequence (DNA): TGCGCCAGCAGCTTGGTCCGATACACTGAAGCTTTCTTT. This sequence encodes CASSLVRYTEAFF. V and J are TRBV5-1 and TRBJ1-1; D call uncertain. Germline CDR1 is SGHRS and CDR2 is YFSETQ. The length of the CDR3 is 13 residues. The V end lost 0 bases, the J end lost 3 bases, and 6 bases lay between the germline ends.

This clonotype was seen a handful of times. The rearrangement links TRBV5-1 to TRBJ1-1; perhaps TRBD1 as D (6 bases). The germline V and J ends were trimmed by 0 bases and 5 bases, with 14 bases remaining between them. The CDR3 has 15 amino acids. Germline lookup yields CDR1 SGHRS and CDR2 YFSETQ. The CDR3 coding sequence is TGCGCCAGCAGCTTGGAGGGTCGGGGGCTGACTGAAGCTTTCTTT. Protein product: CASSLEGRGLTEAFF.

This clonotype was counted only a few times. The chain carries TRBV5-1 and TRBJ2-1; D is unclear. V gave up 0 bases and J gave up 8 bases, with 12 bases separating them. This CDR3 comprises 14 residues. Germline assignment: CDR1 SGHRS and CDR2 YFSETQ. CDR3 sequence (DNA): TGCGCCAGCAGCTTGGATCCTGGCCTGGATGAGCAGTTCTTC. Residues: CASSLDPGLDEQFF. The entire variable domain, with the rest obtained from reference TRBV5-1 and TRBJ2-1, is as follows: KAGVTQTPRYLIKTRGQQVTLSCSPISGHRSVSWYQQTPGQGLQFLFEYFSETQRNKGNFPGRFSGRQFSNSRSEMNVSTLELGDSALYLCASSLDPGLDEQFFGPGTRLTVL.

This clonotype was recorded at least ten times. V gene TRBV18 combines with J gene TRBJ2-7; D not certain. The CDR3 consists of 12 residues. V was pared by 8 bases and J by 4 bases, with 12 bases between. CDR1 KGHSH and CDR2 LQKENI come from the germline V gene. In DNA, the CDR3 is TGTGCCAGCAGCCCCGGTTCGTACGAGCAGTACGTC. Residues: CASSPGSYEQYV.

The chain links TRBV5-1 to TRBJ2-3, with 9 bases that match TRBD2. With 2 bases clipped from V and 5 bases from J, the junction kept 6 bases outside the gene matches. From germline, CDR1 is SGHRS and CDR2 YFSETQ. The CDR3 length is 15 residues. CDR3 in amino acids: CASSLGTSGLDTQYF. CDR3 sequence (DNA): TGCGCCAGCAGCTTAGGTACTAGCGGGTTAGATACGCAGTATTTT.

The chain has TRBV18 and TRBJ1-2, with a possible D match to TRBD1 (6 bases). Trimming took 0 bases from V and 5 from J, leaving 10 bases between them. This CDR3 has 14 residues. Germline V gene data show CDR1 as KGHSH and CDR2 as LQKENI. The CDR3 sequence is CASSPPGGHYGYTF. The CDR3 DNA sequence: TGTGCCAGCTCACCACCAGGGGGGCATTATGGCTACACCTTC.

This chain links TRBV6-2 or TRBV6-3 with TRBJ2-2; D is undetermined. Trimming removed 6 bases from V and 6 bases from J, with 20 bases in between. This CDR3 is built from 16 residues. The germline V gene encodes CDR1 MNHEY and CDR2 SVGEGT. CDR3 coding DNA: TGTGCCAGCAGATCTTTTGGGTCTCCCTTGGCCGGGGAGCTGTTTTTT. Its translation: CASRSFGSPLAGELFF.

The chain uses TRBV2 and TRBJ2-3; D gene uncertain. CDR3 length: 11 amino acids. Trimming shortened V by 6 bases and J by 11 bases, and 12 bases separated the two germline ends. The germline V gene encodes CDR1 SNHLY and CDR2 FYNNEI. The CDR3 DNA reads as TGTGCCAGCAGATCGGCAGGCGGGCAGTATTTT. Translation: CASRSAGGQYF.

The sample holds a few counts of this clonotype. The V and J genes are TRBV9 and TRBJ2-2, with a tentative D call TRBD2 (5 bases). This CDR3 contains 14 residues. Germline CDR1 and CDR2: SGDLS and YYNGEE. V lost 2 bases and J lost 6, with 11 bases in between. CDR3 protein: CASSVALEAGELFF. The CDR3 DNA follows: TGTGCCAGCAGCGTGGCCCTGGAGGCCGGGGAGCTGTTTTTT.

The J gene is TRBJ1-1, the V gene TRBV5-1; 7 nucleotides match TRBD1. The CDR3 loop spans 16 amino acids. V dropped 1 base and J dropped 1; count of bases not matched to a gene: 7. Germline CDR1 SGHRS, CDR2 YFSETQ. The CDR3 here is CASSLPRQGKNTEAFF. The DNA of the CDR3 is TGCGCCAGCAGCTTGCCCCGACAGGGAAAGAACACTGAAGCTTTCTTT.

Only a few counts were recorded for this clonotype. The chain recombines TRBV5-1 with TRBJ1-1; TRBD1 might be the D (5 bases). Germline CDR1 reads SGHRS; CDR2 reads YFSETQ. V lost 0 bases and J 3 bases, leaving 12 bases between the germline ends. The CDR3 runs to 15 residues. The CDR3 sequence: CASSLEEGRDTEAFF. The CDR3 DNA reads TGCGCCAGCAGCTTGGAGGAGGGGAGGGACACTGAAGCTTTCTTT. Complete variable domain (other parts from reference TRBV5-1 and TRBJ1-1): KAGVTQTPRYLIKTRGQQVTLSCSPISGHRSVSWYQQTPGQGLQFLFEYFSETQRNKGNFPGRFSGRQFSNSRSEMNVSTLELGDSALYLCASSLEEGRDTEAFFGQGTRLTVV.

V usage is TRBV4-1 and J usage is TRBJ1-5; maybe TRBD1 (6 bases). This CDR3 is 15 amino acids long. The germline V gene encodes CDR1 MGHRA and CDR2 YSYEKL. V lost 2 bases to trimming and J lost 6 bases, with 14 bases between them. The CDR3 DNA reads as TGCGCCAGCAGCCAAAAACAGGGTATGGGTCAGCCCCAGCATTTT. This encodes CASSQKQGMGQPQHF.

The chain has TRBV6-1 and TRBJ2-3; a weak D match, TRBD1 (5 bases). The V gene's germline CDR1 is MNHNS and CDR2 SASEGT. There are 14 residues in the CDR3. Trimming stripped 5 bases from V and 5 bases from J, with 14 bases between. The DNA for the CDR3 is TGTGCCAGCAGTACCCAGGGTGATGGAGATACGCAGTATTTT. The encoded protein is CASSTQGDGDTQYF.

The chain employs TRBV20-1 and TRBJ2-1, with D unresolved. The germline V and J ends were trimmed by 3 bases and 6 bases, with 3 bases remaining between them. CDR1 and CDR2 from the germline V gene are DFQATT and SNEGSKA (reference sequence). The CDR3 spans 10 residues. CDR3 in amino acids: CSASSNEQFF. The CDR3 DNA reads TGCAGTGCTAGTTCCAATGAGCAGTTCTTC.

V gene TRBV15 combines with J gene TRBJ2-1; D might be TRBD1 or TRBD2, each matching 6 bases. The CDR3 sequence is 16 residues long. Trimming cost V 1 base and J 5 bases, with 15 bases left between them. Germline V CDR1 and CDR2: LNHNV, YYDKDF (reference sequence). The CDR3 sequence: CATSRGGLATHNEQFF. The CDR3 DNA sequence: TGTGCCACCAGCAGAGGGGGGCTAGCGACACACAATGAGCAGTTCTTC.

The chain couples TRBV18 to TRBJ2-3, with D perhaps matching TRBD2 (7 bases). V lost 5 bases and J 0 bases, leaving 15 bases between the germline ends. Germline CDR1 reads KGHSH; CDR2 reads LQKENI. There are 16 residues in the CDR3. The CDR3 DNA follows: TGTGCCAGCTCAACAGGGCTAGCGGAGAGCACAGATACGCAGTATTTT. Its translation is CASSTGLAESTDTQYF.

The rearrangement uses TRBV3-1 and TRBJ2-7, with D possibly called TRBD1 or TRBD2 (5 bases each). The V gene lost 6 bases and the J gene lost 6 bases, with 24 bases spanning the gap. CDR1 is LGHDT, CDR2 YNNKEL, per germline (reference sequence). The CDR3 is 16 amino acids. In DNA form, the CDR3 reads TGTGCCAGCAGACCCAGTATTGGACAAGACCGGGGCGAGCAGTACTTC. Translation: CASRPSIGQDRGEQYF.

This chain uses TRBV7-2 with TRBJ2-1; unclear D gene. The CDR3 consists of 14 residues. With 1 base removed from V and 10 bases from J, the gap between germline ends came to 14 bases. CDR1 is SGHTA and CDR2 is FQGNSA in the germline V gene. The CDR3 is CASSLEPFLYEQFF. The DNA of the CDR3 is TGTGCCAGCAGCTTAGAGCCGTTCCTCTACGAGCAGTTCTTC.

The V call is TRBV11-2, the J call TRBJ2-3, with 12 bases matching TRBD2. This CDR3 region has 17 residues. J lost 4 bases, V lost 5 bases, and 10 bases had no gene match. Looked up from germline, CDR1 is SGHAT and CDR2 is FQNNGV. The CDR3 nucleotides read TGTGCCAGCAGCCCCCCTCCTAGCGGGAGGGCCCCAGATACGCAGTATTTT. Translated, it gives CASSPPPSGRAPDTQYF.

This clonotype was detected a few times. V usage is TRBV5-1 and J usage is TRBJ2-7, with a weak D call TRBD1 (6 bases). V lost 4 bases to trimming and J lost 0 bases, with 14 bases between them. Germline V gene lookup returns CDR1 SGHRS and CDR2 YFSETQ. The CDR3 totals 15 residues. Here the CDR3 DNA reads TGCGCCAGCAGCCAAGGGACAAGCTACTCCTACGAGCAGTACTTC. Encoded protein: CASSQGTSYSYEQYF.